These T cell receptor beta chains were read from a single sample in a study of T cell responses to AZD1222 COVID-19 vaccine. This table comes from immunoSEQ multiplex PCR, and its TCRdb copy is limited to in-frame clones, with some not included. The sample has 15,000 to 20,000 clones, approximately 80% seen once. The sample in question was peripheral blood, obtained 28 days after the second AZD1222 dose. The receptors originated from an adult who received the AZD1222 COVID-19 vaccine. Each CDR3 is given with its conserved first and last residue. The D gene is left open where the match is weak. Only part of the rows carry a size: once, few, many, or a class if the clone is expanded.

>.|TRBV6-5|.|TRBJ1-1
CASSYQGAISREAFF
TGTGCCAGCAGTTATCAAGGGGCCATATCTCGAGAGGCTTTCTTT
>few|TRBV10-3|TRBD1|TRBJ2-7
CAISESVTGGHEQYF
TGTGCCATCAGTGAGTCAGTGACAGGGGGCCACGAGCAGTACTTC
>.|TRBV5-5|.|TRBJ2-3
CASSLDRGGSTDTQYF
TGTGCCAGCAGCTTGGATAGGGGCGGGAGCACAGATACGCAGTATTTT
>.|TRBV27|.|TRBJ2-7
CASSLSGHSYEQYF
TGTGCCAGCAGTTTATCTGGACATAGCTACGAGCAGTACTTC
>.|TRBV7-2|.|TRBJ1-3
CASRPLSGNTIYF
TGTGCCAGCAGACCGCTTTCCGGAAACACCATATATTTT
>.|TRBV7-9|TRBD2|TRBJ2-4
CASRVGEGNIQYF
TGTGCCAGCAGAGTTGGGGAGGGAAACATTCAGTACTTC
>.|TRBV12-5|.|TRBJ1-3
CASGLGQPRSGNTIYF
TGTGCTAGTGGTCTTGGACAGCCTCGATCTGGAAACACCATATATTTT
>.|TRBV7-9|.|TRBJ2-6
CASSSASGANVLTF
TGTGCCAGCAGCTCGGCTTCTGGGGCCAACGTCCTGACTTTC
>few|TRBV19|.|TRBJ2-7
CASSVDSGSYEQYF
TGTGCCAGTAGCGTTGATTCCGGCTCCTACGAGCAGTACTTC
>.|TRBV7-2|.|TRBJ1-5
CASSLPTTGDSNQPQHF
TGTGCCAGCAGCTTACCCACGACAGGAGATAGCAATCAGCCCCAGCATTTT
>.|TRBV5-6|.|TRBJ1-3
CASSLPQGNTIYF
TGTGCCAGCAGCCTCCCCCAGGGAAACACCATATATTTT
>.|TRBV10-3|.|TRBJ1-2
CAISEAPGIYGYTF
TGTGCCATCAGTGAGGCCCCCGGGATTTATGGCTACACCTTC
>.|TRBV6-6|.|TRBJ1-2
CASSYSRVKLDYGYTF
TGTGCCAGCAGTTATAGTAGGGTGAAATTGGACTATGGCTACACCTTC
>.|TRBV3-1/TRBV3-2|TRBD1|TRBJ2-1
CASSQVLQGARNEQFF
TGTGCCAGCAGCCAAGTCCTACAGGGGGCAAGGAATGAGCAGTTCTTC
>once|TRBV5-1|.|TRBJ1-6
CASSLGLHNSPLHF
TGCGCCAGCAGCTTGGGGCTCCATAATTCACCCCTCCACTTT
>.|TRBV12-3/TRBV12-4|.|TRBJ1-6
CASSLERESPLHF
TGTGCCAGCAGTTTAGAAAGAGAGTCACCCCTCCACTTT
>.|TRBV10-3|.|TRBJ1-5
CAVGGGNQPQHF
TGTGCCGTGGGGGGGGGCAATCAGCCCCAGCATTTT
>.|TRBV19|.|TRBJ2-5
CASSTAGVQETQYF
TGTGCCAGTAGTACCGCCGGGGTGCAAGAGACCCAGTACTTC
>.|TRBV20-1|.|TRBJ1-2
CSASNPGVGGYTF
TGCAGTGCTAGTAACCCAGGGGTGGGAGGCTACACCTTC
>.|TRBV27|.|TRBJ2-1
CASSLSTGLNPVNEQFF
TGTGCCAGCAGTTTATCAACAGGGTTGAACCCTGTCAATGAGCAGTTCTTC
>.|TRBV6-5|.|TRBJ1-6
CASSYRGFGSPLHF
TGTGCCAGCAGTTACAGGGGGTTTGGTTCACCCCTCCACTTT
>.|TRBV28|.|TRBJ2-7
CASSFQAYEQYF
TGTGCCAGCAGTTTCCAGGCCTACGAGCAGTACTTC
>.|TRBV7-2|TRBD1|TRBJ2-7
CASSLGPGGRSYEQYF
TGTGCCAGCAGCTTAGGTCCAGGGGGACGCTCATACGAGCAGTACTTC
>.|TRBV7-8|.|TRBJ1-1
CASRPDSLGEAFF
TGTGCCAGCAGACCCGACAGCCTCGGTGAAGCTTTCTTT
>.|TRBV7-6|TRBD1|TRBJ2-7
CASSFVPPGTGPHEQYF
TGTGCCAGCAGCTTCGTTCCGCCCGGGACAGGGCCCCACGAGCAGTACTTC
>once|TRBV27|.|TRBJ1-2
CASSTTTRKGYGYTF
TGTGCCAGCAGTACGACAACCCGAAAGGGCTATGGCTACACCTTC
>.|TRBV4-3|.|TRBJ1-1
CASTSTLGRMNTEAFF
TGCGCCAGCACCTCAACCCTGGGACGGATGAACACTGAAGCTTTCTTT
>.|TRBV15|TRBD2|TRBJ2-5
CATSRGSIAGGNQETQYF
TGTGCCACCAGCAGGGGATCCATAGCGGGAGGCAACCAAGAGACCCAGTACTTC
>.|TRBV2|TRBD1|TRBJ1-5
CASSGDSRWPQHF
TGTGCCAGCAGTGGGGACAGTCGATGGCCCCAGCATTTT
>.|TRBV13|TRBD2|TRBJ2-7
CASSLAKPTNGLAHYEQYF
TGTGCCAGCAGCTTAGCCAAGCCCACTAATGGACTAGCGCATTACGAGCAGTACTTC
>.|TRBV2|TRBD1|TRBJ1-1
CASSLGWTGGNTEAFF
TGTGCCAGCAGCCTAGGGTGGACAGGGGGGAACACTGAAGCTTTCTTT
>.|TRBV5-6|.|TRBJ1-1
CASSQGPNRNTEAFF
TGTGCCAGCAGCCAGGGCCCGAATAGGAACACTGAAGCTTTCTTT
>.|TRBV2|TRBD1|TRBJ2-6
CASSGDRLGANVLTF
TGTGCCAGCAGTGGGGACAGACTTGGGGCCAACGTCCTGACTTTC
>.|TRBV2|.|TRBJ1-2
CASSPEAGEGYGYTF
TGTGCCAGCAGTCCCGAAGCCGGGGAAGGATATGGCTACACCTTC
>.|TRBV5-1|TRBD2|TRBJ2-3
CASSSAGGASDTQYF
TGCGCCAGCAGCTCCGCCGGGGGGGCGTCAGATACGCAGTATTTT
>once|TRBV5-8|.|TRBJ2-7
CASSSPPSGLHEQYF
TGTGCCAGCAGCTCCCCCCCGTCGGGTCTTCACGAGCAGTACTTC
>.|TRBV3-1/TRBV3-2|.|TRBJ1-4
CASSQEQGATVNEKLFF
TGTGCCAGCAGCCAAGAGCAAGGGGCCACCGTTAATGAAAAACTGTTTTTT
>.|TRBV7-9|.|TRBJ2-7
CASSPGRSSYEQYF
TGTGCCAGCAGCCCGGGACGGAGCTCCTACGAGCAGTACTTC
>.|TRBV5-4|TRBD2|TRBJ2-3
CASSSRTSGEDTQYF
TGTGCCAGCAGCTCGAGGACTAGCGGGGAGGATACGCAGTATTTT
>few|TRBV10-3|TRBD1|TRBJ1-1
CATSTGDTEAFF
TGTGCCACCTCGACAGGGGACACTGAAGCTTTCTTT
>.|TRBV18|.|TRBJ1-1
CASSPPQAMNTEAFF
TGTGCCAGCTCACCACCGCAAGCAATGAACACTGAAGCTTTCTTT
>.|TRBV2|.|TRBJ2-4
CASRAGQLRLNIQYF
TGTGCCAGCAGGGCGGGACAGCTCCGTTTGAACATTCAGTACTTC
>.|TRBV6-5|TRBD2|TRBJ2-7
CASRRDYPYEQYF
TGTGCCAGCAGGAGGGACTACCCCTACGAGCAGTACTTC
>.|TRBV10-3|.|TRBJ2-7
CAIMEGRSYEQYF
TGTGCCATCATGGAGGGGAGGTCCTACGAGCAGTACTTC
>.|TRBV2|TRBD2|TRBJ2-1
CASSSRLAGDYNEQFF
TGTGCCAGCAGTTCTAGACTAGCTGGGGACTACAATGAGCAGTTCTTC
>.|TRBV18|TRBD1|TRBJ1-2
CASSPRTGVDGYTF
TGTGCCAGCTCACCAAGGACAGGGGTTGATGGCTACACCTTC
>.|TRBV4-3|TRBD2|TRBJ2-3
CASSQGAAGEQDTQYF
TGCGCCAGCAGCCAAGGCGCAGCGGGAGAACAAGATACGCAGTATTTT
>.|TRBV7-6|.|TRBJ2-5
CASSPAAGGLETQYF
TGTGCCAGCAGCCCTGCCGCAGGGGGACTAGAGACCCAGTACTTC
>.|TRBV5-1|.|TRBJ2-7
CASRDTGPHRYEQYF
TGCGCCAGCAGGGATACCGGGCCCCACCGCTACGAGCAGTACTTC
>.|TRBV7-2|.|TRBJ2-6
CASSFRLSGANVLTF
TGTGCCAGCAGCTTTAGGCTCTCTGGGGCCAACGTCCTGACTTTC
>.|TRBV7-2|.|TRBJ1-1
CASTLRGMTEAFF
TGTGCCAGCACATTAAGGGGCATGACTGAAGCTTTCTTT
>.|TRBV7-6|.|TRBJ1-1
CASSPGGPHTEAFF
TGTGCCAGCAGCCCCGGGGGTCCTCACACTGAAGCTTTCTTT
>.|TRBV7-2|.|TRBJ1-1
CASSFRGLSFREAFF
TGTGCCAGCAGCTTCAGGGGCCTTTCGTTTAGGGAAGCTTTCTTT